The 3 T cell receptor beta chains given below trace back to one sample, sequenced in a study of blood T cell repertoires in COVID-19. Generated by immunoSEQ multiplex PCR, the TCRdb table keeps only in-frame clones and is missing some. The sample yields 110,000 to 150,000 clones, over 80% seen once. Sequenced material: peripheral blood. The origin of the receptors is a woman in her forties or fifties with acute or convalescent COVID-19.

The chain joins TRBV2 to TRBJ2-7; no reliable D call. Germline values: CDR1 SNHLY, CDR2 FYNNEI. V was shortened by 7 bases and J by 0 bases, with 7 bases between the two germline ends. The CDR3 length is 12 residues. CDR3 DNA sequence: TGTGCCAGCAAAAAGAGCTCCTACGAGCAGTACTTC. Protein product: CASKKSSYEQYF.

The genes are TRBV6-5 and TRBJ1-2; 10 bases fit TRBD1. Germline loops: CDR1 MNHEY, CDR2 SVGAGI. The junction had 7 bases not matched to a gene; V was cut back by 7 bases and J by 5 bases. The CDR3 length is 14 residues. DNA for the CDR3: TGTGCCAGCACCAGACAGGGGGCGCGGTATGGCTACACCTTC. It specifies CASTRQGARYGYTF.

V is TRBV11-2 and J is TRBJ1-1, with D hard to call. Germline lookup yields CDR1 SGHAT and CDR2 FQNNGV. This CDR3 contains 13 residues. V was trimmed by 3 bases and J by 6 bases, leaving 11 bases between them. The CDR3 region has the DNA TGTGCCAGCAGCTTCACTCAGGTATCTGAAGCTTTCTTT. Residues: CASSFTQVSEAFF.